This T cell receptor (beta chain) was captured by sequencing in a study of T cells in Graves' hyperthyroidism and ophthalmopathy. Findings of the study overall: Most clonotypes expanded in thyroid above 0.001 were likewise present in blood. A model using 13 V-J features told ophthalmopathy apart from stable hyperthyroidism.

TCR beta CDR3 sequences were amplified from RNA transcripts. The study used the HTBI primer set for a first-round RT-PCR of the TCR CDR3. TCRdb ran MiXCR on the multiplex PCR reads and lists one entry per CDR3 protein. The sample yields a few hundred thousand distinct CDR3 sequences, over 20% seen once. A word on this clonotype: Its antigen is unknown.

Germline assignment: CDR1 LNHDA and CDR2 SQIVND (reference sequence). Trimming removed 4 bases from V and 0 bases from J, with 14 bases in between. CDR3 length equals 16 residues. Fresh peripheral blood, around 10 ml of it, supplied the PBMCs. This clonotype originated in a woman aged 45-65 years with Graves' hyperthyroidism. The V gene is TRBV19, the J gene TRBJ2-3, with no clear D. The sample comprised blood. The CDR3 is CASSKGHRASTDTQYF. As DNA, the CDR3 is TGTGCCAGTAGTAAAGGTCACCGGGCAAGCACAGATACGCAGTATTTT. The entire variable domain, with the rest obtained from reference TRBV19 and TRBJ2-3, is as follows: DGGITQSPKYLFRKEGQNVTLSCEQNLNHDAMYWYRQDPGQGLRLIYYSQIVNDFQKGDIAEGYSVSREKKESFPLTVTSAQKNPTAFYLCASSKGHRASTDTQYFGPGTRLTVL.